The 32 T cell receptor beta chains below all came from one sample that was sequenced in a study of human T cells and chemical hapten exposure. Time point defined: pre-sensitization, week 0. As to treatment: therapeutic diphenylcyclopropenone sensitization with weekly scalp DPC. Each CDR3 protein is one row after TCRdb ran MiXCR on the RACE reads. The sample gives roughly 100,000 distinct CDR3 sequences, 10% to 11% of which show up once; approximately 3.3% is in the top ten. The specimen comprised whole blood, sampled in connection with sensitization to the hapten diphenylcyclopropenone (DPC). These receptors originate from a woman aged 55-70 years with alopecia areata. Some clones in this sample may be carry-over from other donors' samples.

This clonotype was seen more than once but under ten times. The CDR3 spells CASSPRFGAVEQFF. DNA of the CDR3: TGTGCCAGCTCACCAAGGTTCGGGGCAGTTGAGCAGTTCTTC. V is TRBV18 and J is TRBJ2-1; D possibly uses TRBD1 or TRBD2 (5 bases each). V was cut by 2 bases and J by 9 bases, with 14 bases left in between. The CDR3 is 14 residues long. From germline, CDR1 is KGHSH and CDR2 LQKENI. Full variable domain (rest looked up from reference TRBV18 and TRBJ2-1): NAGVMQNPRHLVRRRGQEARLRCSPMKGHSHVYWYRQLPEEGLKFMVYLQKENIIDESGMPKERFSAEFPKEGPSILRIQQVVRGDSAAYFCASSPRFGAVEQFFGPGTRLTVL.

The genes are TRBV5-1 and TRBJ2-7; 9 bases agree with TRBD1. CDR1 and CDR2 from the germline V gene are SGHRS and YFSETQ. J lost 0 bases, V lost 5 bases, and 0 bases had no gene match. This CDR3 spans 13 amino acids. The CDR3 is CASRTGGSYEQYF. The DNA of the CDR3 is TGCGCCAGCAGGACAGGGGGCTCCTACGAGCAGTACTTC.

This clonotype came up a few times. The DNA for the CDR3 is TGTGCCAGCAGCCACCGAGGGAGCGGGGCGCTTCAAGAGACCCAGTACTTC. It specifies CASSHRGSGALQETQYF. The J gene is TRBJ2-5, the V gene TRBV4-2; 7 nucleotides align to TRBD2. CDR3 size: 17 residues. V lost 3 bases, J lost 2 bases, and 12 bases stayed unmatched. The germline gives CDR1 LGHNA, CDR2 YNFKEQ.

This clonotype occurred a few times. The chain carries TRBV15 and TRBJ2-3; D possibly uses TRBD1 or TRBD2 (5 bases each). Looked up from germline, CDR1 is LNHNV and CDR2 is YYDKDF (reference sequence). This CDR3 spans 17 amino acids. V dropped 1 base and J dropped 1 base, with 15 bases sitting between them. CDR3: CATSRVSWDGRTDTQYF. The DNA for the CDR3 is TGTGCCACCAGCAGAGTATCCTGGGACGGACGCACAGATACGCAGTATTTT.

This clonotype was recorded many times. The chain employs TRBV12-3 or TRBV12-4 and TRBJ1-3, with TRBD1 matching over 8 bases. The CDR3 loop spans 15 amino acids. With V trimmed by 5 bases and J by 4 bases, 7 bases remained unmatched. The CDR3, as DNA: TGTGCCAGCAGTCCCTACAGGGGGGACGGAAACACCATATATTTT. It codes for CASSPYRGDGNTIYF.

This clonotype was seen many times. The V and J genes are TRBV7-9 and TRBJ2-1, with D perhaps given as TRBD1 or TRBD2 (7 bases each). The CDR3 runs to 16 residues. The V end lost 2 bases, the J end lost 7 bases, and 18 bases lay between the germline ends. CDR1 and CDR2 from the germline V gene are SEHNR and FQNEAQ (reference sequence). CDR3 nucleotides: TGTGCCAGCAGCTTAAGCGGGGCAGGGGGAATGAATGAGCAGTTCTTC. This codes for CASSLSGAGGMNEQFF. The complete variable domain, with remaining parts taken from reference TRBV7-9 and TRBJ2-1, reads DTGVSQNPRHKITKRGQNVTFRCDPISEHNRLYWYRQTLGQGPEFLTYFQNEAQLEKSRLLSDRFSAERPKGSFSTLEIQRTEQGDSAMYLCASSLSGAGGMNEQFFGPGTRLTVL.

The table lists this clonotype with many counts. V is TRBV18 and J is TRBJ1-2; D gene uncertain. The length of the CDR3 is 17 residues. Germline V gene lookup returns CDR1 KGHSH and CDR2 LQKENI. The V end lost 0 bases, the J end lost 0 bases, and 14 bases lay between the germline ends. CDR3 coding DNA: TGTGCCAGCTCACCACCCGGCGGAGGAGTCTCTAACTATGGCTACACCTTC. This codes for CASSPPGGGVSNYGYTF.

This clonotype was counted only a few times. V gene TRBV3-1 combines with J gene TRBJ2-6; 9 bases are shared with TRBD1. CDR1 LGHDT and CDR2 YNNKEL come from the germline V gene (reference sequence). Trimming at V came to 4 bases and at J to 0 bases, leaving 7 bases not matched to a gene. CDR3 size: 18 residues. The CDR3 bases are TGTGCCAGCAGCCTAAGGGGACAGGGCCGCTCTGGGGCCAACGTCCTGACTTTC. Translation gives CASSLRGQGRSGANVLTF.

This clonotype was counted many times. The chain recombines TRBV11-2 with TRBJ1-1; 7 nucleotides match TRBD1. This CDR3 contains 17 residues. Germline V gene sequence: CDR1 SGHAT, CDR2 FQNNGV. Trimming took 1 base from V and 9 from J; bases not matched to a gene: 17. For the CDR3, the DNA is TGTGCCAGCAGCTTAGCCGCCCGACAGGGCCCTGCCTCTCAAGCTTTCTTT. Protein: CASSLAARQGPASQAFF.

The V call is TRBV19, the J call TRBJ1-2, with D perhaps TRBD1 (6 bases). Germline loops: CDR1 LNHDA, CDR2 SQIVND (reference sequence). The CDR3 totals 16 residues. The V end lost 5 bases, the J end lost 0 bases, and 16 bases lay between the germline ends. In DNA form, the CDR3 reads TGTGCCAGTAGTTATTCGGGGACAACCACTAACTATGGCTACACCTTC. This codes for CASSYSGTTTNYGYTF.

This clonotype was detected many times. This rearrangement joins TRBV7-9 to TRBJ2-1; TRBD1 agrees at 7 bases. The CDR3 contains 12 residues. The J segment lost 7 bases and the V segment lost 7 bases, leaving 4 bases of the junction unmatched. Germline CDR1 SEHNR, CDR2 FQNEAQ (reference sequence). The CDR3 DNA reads TGTGCCAGCATATCACAGGGGAATGAGCAGTTCTTC. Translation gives CASISQGNEQFF. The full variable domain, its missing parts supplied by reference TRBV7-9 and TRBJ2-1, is DTGVSQNPRHKITKRGQNVTFRCDPISEHNRLYWYRQTLGQGPEFLTYFQNEAQLEKSRLLSDRFSAERPKGSFSTLEIQRTEQGDSAMYLCASISQGNEQFFGPGTRLTVL.

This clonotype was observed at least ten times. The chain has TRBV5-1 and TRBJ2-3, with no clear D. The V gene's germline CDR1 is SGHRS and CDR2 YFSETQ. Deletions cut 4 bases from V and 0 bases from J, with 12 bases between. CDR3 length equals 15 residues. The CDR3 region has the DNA TGCGCCAGCAGCCCCACCGGCCTTAGCACAGATACGCAGTATTTT. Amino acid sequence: CASSPTGLSTDTQYF. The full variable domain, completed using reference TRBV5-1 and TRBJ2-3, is KAGVTQTPRYLIKTRGQQVTLSCSPISGHRSVSWYQQTPGQGLQFLFEYFSETQRNKGNFPGRFSGRQFSNSRSEMNVSTLELGDSALYLCASSPTGLSTDTQYFGPGTRLTVL.

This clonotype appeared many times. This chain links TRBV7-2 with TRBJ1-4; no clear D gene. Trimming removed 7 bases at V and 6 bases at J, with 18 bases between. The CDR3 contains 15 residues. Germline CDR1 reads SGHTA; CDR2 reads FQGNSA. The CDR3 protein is CASTGVFGPYEKLFF. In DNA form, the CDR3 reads TGTGCCAGCACCGGGGTATTTGGGCCATATGAAAAACTGTTTTTT.

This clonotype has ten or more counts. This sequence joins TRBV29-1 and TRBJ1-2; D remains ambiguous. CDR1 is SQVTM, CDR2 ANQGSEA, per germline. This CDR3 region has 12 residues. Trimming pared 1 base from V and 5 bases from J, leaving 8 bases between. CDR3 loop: CSVEAGDYGYTF. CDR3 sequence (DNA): TGCAGCGTTGAAGCAGGTGATTATGGCTACACCTTC.

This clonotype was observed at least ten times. The CDR3 DNA is TGTGCCAGCAGAAGGGGGGCCCTTGAAGCTTTCTTT. As protein: CASRRGALEAFF. The J gene is TRBJ1-1, the V gene TRBV12-3 or TRBV12-4, with TRBD1 as a possible D gene (6 bases). This CDR3 comprises 12 residues. V was shortened by 6 bases and J by 7 bases, with 12 bases between the two germline ends.

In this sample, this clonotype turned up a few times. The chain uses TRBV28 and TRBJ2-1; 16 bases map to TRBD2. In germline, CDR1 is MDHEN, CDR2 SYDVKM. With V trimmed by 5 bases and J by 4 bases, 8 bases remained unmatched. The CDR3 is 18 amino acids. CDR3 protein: CASSQGLAGGPGYNEQFF. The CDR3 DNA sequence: TGTGCCAGCAGTCAGGGACTAGCGGGAGGGCCCGGTTACAATGAGCAGTTCTTC.

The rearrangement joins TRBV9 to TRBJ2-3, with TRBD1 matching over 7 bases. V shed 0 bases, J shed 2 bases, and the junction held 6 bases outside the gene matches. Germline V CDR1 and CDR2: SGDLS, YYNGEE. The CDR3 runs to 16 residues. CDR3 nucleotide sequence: TGTGCCAGCAGCGTAGACAGGGGTGTTCACACAGATACGCAGTATTTT. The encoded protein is CASSVDRGVHTDTQYF. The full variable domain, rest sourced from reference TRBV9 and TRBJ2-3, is DSGVTQTPKHLITATGQRVTLRCSPRSGDLSVYWYQQSLDQGLQFLIQYYNGEERAKGNILERFSAQQFPDLHSELNLSSLELGDSALYFCASSVDRGVHTDTQYFGPGTRLTVL.

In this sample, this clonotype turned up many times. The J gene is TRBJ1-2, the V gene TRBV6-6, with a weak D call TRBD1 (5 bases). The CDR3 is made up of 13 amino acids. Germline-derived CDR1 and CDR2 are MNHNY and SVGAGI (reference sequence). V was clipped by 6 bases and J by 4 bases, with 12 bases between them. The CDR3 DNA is TGTGCCAGCAGACCCGACAGACTCTATGGCTACACCTTC. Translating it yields CASRPDRLYGYTF.

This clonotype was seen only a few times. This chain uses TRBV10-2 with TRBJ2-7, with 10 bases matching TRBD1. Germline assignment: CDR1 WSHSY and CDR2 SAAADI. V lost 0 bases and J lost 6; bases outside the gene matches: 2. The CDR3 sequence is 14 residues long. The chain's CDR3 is CASSESGTGAEQYF. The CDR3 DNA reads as TGCGCCAGCAGTGAGTCGGGGACAGGGGCCGAGCAGTACTTC.

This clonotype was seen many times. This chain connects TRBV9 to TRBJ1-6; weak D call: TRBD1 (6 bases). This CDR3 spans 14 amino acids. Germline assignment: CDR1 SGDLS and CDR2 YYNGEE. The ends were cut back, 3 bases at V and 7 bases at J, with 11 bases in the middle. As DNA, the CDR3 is TGTGCCAGCAGCGCCATGGACAGAAATTCACCCCTCCACTTT. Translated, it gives CASSAMDRNSPLHF.

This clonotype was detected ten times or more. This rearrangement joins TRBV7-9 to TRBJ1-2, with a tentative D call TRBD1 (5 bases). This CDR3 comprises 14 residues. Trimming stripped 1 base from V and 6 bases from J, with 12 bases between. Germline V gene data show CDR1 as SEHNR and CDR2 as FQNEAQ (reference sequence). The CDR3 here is CASSLEEGVDGYTF. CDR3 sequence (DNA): TGTGCCAGCAGCTTAGAAGAAGGGGTCGATGGCTACACCTTC. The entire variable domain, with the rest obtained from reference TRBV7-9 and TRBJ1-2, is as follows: DTGVSQNPRHKITKRGQNVTFRCDPISEHNRLYWYRQTLGQGPEFLTYFQNEAQLEKSRLLSDRFSAERPKGSFSTLEIQRTEQGDSAMYLCASSLEEGVDGYTFGSGTRLTVV.

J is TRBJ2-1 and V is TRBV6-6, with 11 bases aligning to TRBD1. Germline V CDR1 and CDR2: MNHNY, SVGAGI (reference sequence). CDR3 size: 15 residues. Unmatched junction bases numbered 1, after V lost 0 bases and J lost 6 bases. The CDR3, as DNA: TGTGCCAGCAGTTACTCCGGGACAGGGGGCAATGAGCAGTTCTTC. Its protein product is CASSYSGTGGNEQFF.

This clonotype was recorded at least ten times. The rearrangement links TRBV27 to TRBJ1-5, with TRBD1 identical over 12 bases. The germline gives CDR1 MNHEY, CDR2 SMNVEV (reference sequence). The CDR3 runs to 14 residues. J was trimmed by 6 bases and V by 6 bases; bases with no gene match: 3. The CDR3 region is CASRGQGAGQPQHF. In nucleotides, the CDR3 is TGTGCCAGCAGGGGACAGGGGGCTGGTCAGCCCCAGCATTTT.

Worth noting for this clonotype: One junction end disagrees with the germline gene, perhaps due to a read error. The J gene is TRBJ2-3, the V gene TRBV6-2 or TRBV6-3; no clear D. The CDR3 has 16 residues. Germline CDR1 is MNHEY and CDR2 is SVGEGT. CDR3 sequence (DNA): TGTGCCATCAGTCCGTTGGAGAGCGATATCACAGATACGCAGTATTTT. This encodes CAISPLESDITDTQYF.

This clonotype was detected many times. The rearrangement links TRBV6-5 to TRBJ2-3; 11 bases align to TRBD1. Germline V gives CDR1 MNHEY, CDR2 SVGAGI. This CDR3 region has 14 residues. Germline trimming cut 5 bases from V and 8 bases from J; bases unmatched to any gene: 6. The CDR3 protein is CASSQDRGLGTQYF. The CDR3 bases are TGTGCCAGCAGTCAGGACAGGGGGCTCGGTACGCAGTATTTT.

The CDR3 nucleotides read TGTGCCAGCAGTTCAGACACAGATACGCAGTATTTT. Protein product: CASSSDTDTQYF. The chain carries TRBV25-1 and TRBJ2-3; D gene ambiguous. Between the trimmed V and J ends, which lost 5 bases and 2 bases, there was a span of 5 bases. The germline CDR1 and CDR2 sequences are MGHDK and SYGVNS. The CDR3 is 12 residues long.

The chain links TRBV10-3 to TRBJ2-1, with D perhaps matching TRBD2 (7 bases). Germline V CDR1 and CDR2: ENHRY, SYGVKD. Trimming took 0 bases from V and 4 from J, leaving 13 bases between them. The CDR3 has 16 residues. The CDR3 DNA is TGTGCCATCAGTGAGTCAAGGGGGGGAAATTACAATGAGCAGTTCTTC. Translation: CAISESRGGNYNEQFF.

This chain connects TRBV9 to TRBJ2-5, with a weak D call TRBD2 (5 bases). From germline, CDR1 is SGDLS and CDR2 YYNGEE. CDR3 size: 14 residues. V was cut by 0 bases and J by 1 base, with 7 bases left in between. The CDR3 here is CASSVGAGQETQYF. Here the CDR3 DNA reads TGTGCCAGCAGCGTAGGGGCGGGCCAAGAGACCCAGTACTTC.

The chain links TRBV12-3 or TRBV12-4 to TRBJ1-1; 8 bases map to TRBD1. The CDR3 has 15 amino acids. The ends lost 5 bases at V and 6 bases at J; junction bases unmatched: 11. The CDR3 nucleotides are TGTGCCAGCAGTAAACAAGGACAGGGTCGCGCTGAAGCTTTCTTT. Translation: CASSKQGQGRAEAFF.

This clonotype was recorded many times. CDR3 bases: TGCGCCAGCAGCCAACTGAGTCCGGGGGCTCGGATCTACACCTTC. Encoded protein: CASSQLSPGARIYTF. The chain recombines TRBV4-1 with TRBJ1-2, with a tentative D call TRBD1 (6 bases). Trimming took off 2 bases at V and 10 bases at J, with 20 bases between the two ends. Germline CDR1 is MGHRA and CDR2 is YSYEKL. The CDR3 totals 15 residues.

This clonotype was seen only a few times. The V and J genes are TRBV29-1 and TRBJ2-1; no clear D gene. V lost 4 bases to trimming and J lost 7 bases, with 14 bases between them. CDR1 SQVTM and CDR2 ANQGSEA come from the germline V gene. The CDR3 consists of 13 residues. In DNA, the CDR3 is TGCAGCGTTGGAGCCCACCGTGGGAATGAGCAGTTCTTC. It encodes CSVGAHRGNEQFF.

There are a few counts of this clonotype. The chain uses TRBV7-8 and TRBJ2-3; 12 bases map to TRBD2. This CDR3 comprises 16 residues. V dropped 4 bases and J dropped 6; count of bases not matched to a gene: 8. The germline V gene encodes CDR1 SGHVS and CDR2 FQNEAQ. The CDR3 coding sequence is TGTGCCAGCAGCTCTCCTAGCGGGGGGGCCCTGGATACGCAGTATTTT. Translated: CASSSPSGGALDTQYF.